This T cell receptor (beta chain) was found in a study of OX40 agonist ivuxolimab in advanced cancers. Points from the study as a whole: Among the lowest peripheral clonal expansion occurred in 0.1-3.0 mg/kg partial responders. There were, on average, more expanded clones in CD8+ T cells than in CD4+.

V was shortened by 4 bases and J by 4 bases, with 20 bases between the two germline ends. The germline gives CDR1 SGHNT, CDR2 YYREEE (reference sequence). This CDR3 has 16 amino acids. This clone has only a few counts. Its antigen remains unidentified. Only in-frame clones appear in the TCRdb table, and some are missing; sequencing was by immunoSEQ multiplex PCR. The data hold 85,000 to 130,000 clones, with 90% observed a single time. The V gene is TRBV5-4, the J gene TRBJ1-2; D ambiguous. The sequencing here drew on CD4+ or CD8+ T cells sorted from blood, taken in a trial of the OX40 agonist ivuxolimab. This TCR came from an adult with an advanced solid tumor such as melanoma, head and neck, liver or kidney cancer. The CDR3 DNA reads TGTGCCAGCAGCCGGACTTACACGACGCCAAGCTATGGCTACACCTTC. It is translated as CASSRTYTTPSYGYTF. Drawing the rest from reference TRBV5-4 and TRBJ1-2, the complete variable domain is ETGVTQSPTHLIKTRGQQVTLRCSSQSGHNTVSWYQQALGQGPQFIFQYYREEENGRGNFPPRFSGLQFPNYSSELNVNALELDDSALYLCASSRTYTTPSYGYTFGSGTRLTVV.